This paragraph covers one TCR beta chain sequence. The CDR3 end shows no conserved phenylalanine or tryptophan, and so a read error is likely. Germline V lookup: CDR1 SGHNT, CDR2 YYREEE (reference sequence). Trimming cost V 0 bases and J 5 bases; bases outside gene matches: 10. The CDR3 is 16 residues long. This entry is derived from a study of blood T cell repertoires in COVID-19. Turning to the study itself: In each case, the material was cDNA or gDNA derived from T cells, B-cell-depleted T cells, or PBMCs.

In the study's own analysis: Estimation of nucleated cell counts relied on the amplification of reference gene primers. Repertoires were generated with immunoSEQ multiplex PCR, while TCRdb's copy carries only in-frame clones and drops some. V and J calls and clone size follow that table, whereas D and trimming were derived from the DNA. The table has about 190,000 clones, 80% to 90% seen once. The receptor was derived from a woman aged 70-85 years with active or convalescent COVID-19. The chain links TRBV5-4 to TRBJ1-2; 7 bases agree with TRBD1. Sequencing input: peripheral blood. CDR3 nucleotide sequence: TGTGCCAGCAGCTTGGGTGGAGGGGGACAGACATATGGCTACACCCTC. The encoded protein is CASSLGGGGQTYGYTL.